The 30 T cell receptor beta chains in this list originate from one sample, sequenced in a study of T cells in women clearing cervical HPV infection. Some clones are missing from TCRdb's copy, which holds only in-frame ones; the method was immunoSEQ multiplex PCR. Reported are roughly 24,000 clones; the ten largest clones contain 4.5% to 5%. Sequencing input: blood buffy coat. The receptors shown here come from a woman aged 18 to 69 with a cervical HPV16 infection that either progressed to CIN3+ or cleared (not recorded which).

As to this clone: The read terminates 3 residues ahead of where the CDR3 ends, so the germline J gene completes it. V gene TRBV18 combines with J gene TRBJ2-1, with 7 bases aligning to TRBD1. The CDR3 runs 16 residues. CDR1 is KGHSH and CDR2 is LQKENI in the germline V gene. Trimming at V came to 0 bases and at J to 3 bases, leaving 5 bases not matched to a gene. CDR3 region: CASSPPTYRGYNEQFF. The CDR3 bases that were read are TGTGCCAGCTCACCACCGACTTACAGGGGCTACAATGAG.

CDR3 DNA, as far as it was read: TGCAGCGTTGATACTAGCGGGAGAGGAACAGATACG. Its protein is CSVDTSGRGTDT. The CDR3 in full is CSVDTSGRGTDTQYF. The chain links TRBV29-1 to TRBJ2-3; 11 nucleotides agree with TRBD2. From the germline J gene comes the end of the CDR3, since the read stops 3 residues before it. The germline V gene encodes CDR1 SQVTM and CDR2 ANQGSEA. V gave up 3 bases and J gave up 3 bases; unmatched junction bases: 5. The CDR3 spans 15 residues.

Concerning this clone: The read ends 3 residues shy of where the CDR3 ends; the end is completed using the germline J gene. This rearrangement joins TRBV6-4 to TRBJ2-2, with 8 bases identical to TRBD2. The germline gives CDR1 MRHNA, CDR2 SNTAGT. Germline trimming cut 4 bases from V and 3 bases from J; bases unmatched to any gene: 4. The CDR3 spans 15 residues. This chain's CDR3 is CASSGSGTDTGELFF. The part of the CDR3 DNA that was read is TGTGCCAGCAGTGGTAGCGGGACCGACACCGGGGAG.

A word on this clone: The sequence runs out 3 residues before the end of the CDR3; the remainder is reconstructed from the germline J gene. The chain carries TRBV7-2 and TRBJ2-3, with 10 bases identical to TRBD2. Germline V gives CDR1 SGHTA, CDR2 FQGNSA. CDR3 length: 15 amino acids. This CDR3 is CASSLVASGSGTQYF. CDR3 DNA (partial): TGTGCCAGCAGCTTAGTGGCTAGCGGGAGTGGGACG.

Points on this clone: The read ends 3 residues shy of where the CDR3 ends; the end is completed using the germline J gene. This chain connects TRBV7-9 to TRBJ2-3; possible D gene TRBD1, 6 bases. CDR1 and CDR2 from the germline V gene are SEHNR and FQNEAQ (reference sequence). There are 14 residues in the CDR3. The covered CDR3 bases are TGTGCCAGCAGCTTACAGGGGAACCAAGAGACG. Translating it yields CASSLQGNQET. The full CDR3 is CASSLQGNQETQYF.

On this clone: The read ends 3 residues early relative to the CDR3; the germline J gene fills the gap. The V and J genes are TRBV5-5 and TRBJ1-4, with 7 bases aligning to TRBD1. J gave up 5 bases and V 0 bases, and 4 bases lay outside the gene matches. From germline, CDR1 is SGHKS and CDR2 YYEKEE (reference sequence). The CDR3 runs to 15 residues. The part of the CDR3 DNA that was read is TGTGCCAGCAGCTTGGCTGGGACAGAAAATGAAAAA. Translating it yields CASSLAGTENEK. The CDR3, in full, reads CASSLAGTENEKLFF.

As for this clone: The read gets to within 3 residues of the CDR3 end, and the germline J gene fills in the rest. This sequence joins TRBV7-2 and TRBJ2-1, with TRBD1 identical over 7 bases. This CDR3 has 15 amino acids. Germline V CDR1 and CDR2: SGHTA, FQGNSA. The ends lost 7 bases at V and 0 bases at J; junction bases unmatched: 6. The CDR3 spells CASTPDRYSYNEQFF. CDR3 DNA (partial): TGTGCCAGCACACCGGACAGGTACTCCTACAATGAG.

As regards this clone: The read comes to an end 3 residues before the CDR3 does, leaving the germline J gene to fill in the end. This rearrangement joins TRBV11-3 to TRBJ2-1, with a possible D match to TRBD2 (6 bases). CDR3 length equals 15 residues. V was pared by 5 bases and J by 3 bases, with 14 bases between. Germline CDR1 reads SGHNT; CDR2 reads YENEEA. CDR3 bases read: TGTGCCAGCAGCGCGCGGGATGAGAACTACAATGAG. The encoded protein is CASSARDENYNE. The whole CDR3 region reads CASSARDENYNEQFF.

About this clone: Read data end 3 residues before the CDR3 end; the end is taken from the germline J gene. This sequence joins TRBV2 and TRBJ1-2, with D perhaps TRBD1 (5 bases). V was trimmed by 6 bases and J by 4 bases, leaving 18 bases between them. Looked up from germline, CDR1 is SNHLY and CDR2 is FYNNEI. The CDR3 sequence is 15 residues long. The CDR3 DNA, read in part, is TGTGCCAGCAGCGCAGGCTCCGGGGGGTCCTATGGC. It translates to CASSAGSGGSYG. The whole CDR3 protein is CASSAGSGGSYGYTF.

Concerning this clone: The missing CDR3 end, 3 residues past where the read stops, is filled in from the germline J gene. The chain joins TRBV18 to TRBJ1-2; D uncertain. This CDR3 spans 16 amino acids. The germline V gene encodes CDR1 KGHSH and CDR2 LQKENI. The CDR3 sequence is CASSPSGVPGTDTYTF. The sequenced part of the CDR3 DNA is TGTGCCAGCTCACCGTCCGGTGTTCCTGGCACAGATACC.

The CDR3 here is CASSLDRVNEQYF. Incomplete CDR3 DNA: TGTGCCAGCAGCTTGGATCGGGTCAACGAG. V usage is TRBV5-5 and J usage is TRBJ2-7, with unresolved D. The CDR3 goes on 3 residues after the read ends, and that part is filled in from the germline J gene. Trimming cost V 0 bases and J 5 bases, with 9 bases left between them. The CDR3 contains 13 residues. From germline, CDR1 is SGHKS and CDR2 YYEKEE (reference sequence).

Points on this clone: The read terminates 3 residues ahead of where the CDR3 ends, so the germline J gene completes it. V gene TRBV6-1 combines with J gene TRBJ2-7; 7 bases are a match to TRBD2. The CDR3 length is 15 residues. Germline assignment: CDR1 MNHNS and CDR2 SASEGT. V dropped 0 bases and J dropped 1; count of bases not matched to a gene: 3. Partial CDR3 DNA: TGTGCCAGCAGTGAAGCTTACGGGGGGTCCTACGAG. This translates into CASSEAYGGSYE. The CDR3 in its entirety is CASSEAYGGSYEQYF.

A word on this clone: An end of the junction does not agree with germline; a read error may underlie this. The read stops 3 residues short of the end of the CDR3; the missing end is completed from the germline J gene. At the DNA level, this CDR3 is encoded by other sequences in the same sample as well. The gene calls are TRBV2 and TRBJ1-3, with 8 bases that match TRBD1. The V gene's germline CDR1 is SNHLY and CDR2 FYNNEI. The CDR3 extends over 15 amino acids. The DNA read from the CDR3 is TGTGCCAGCAGGCCCGGGACAGGTTCTTCACACACG. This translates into CASRPGTGSSHT. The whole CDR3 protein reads CASRPGTGSSHTIYF.

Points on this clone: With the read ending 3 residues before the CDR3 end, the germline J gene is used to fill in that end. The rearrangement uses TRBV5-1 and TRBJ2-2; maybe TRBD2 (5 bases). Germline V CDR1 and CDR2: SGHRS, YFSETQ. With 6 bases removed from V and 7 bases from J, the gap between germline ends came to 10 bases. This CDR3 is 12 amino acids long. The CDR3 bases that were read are TGCGCCAGCACACTAGTTAGCGGGGAG. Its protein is CASTLVSGE. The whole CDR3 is CASTLVSGELFF.

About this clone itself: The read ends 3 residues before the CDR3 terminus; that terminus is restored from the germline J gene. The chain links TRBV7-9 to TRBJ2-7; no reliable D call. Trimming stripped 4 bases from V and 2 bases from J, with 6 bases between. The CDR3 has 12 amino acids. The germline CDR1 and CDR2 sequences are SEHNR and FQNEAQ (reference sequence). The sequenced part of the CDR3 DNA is TGTGCCAGCAGCTCAAACACCTACGAG. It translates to CASSSNTYE. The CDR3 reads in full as CASSSNTYEQYF.

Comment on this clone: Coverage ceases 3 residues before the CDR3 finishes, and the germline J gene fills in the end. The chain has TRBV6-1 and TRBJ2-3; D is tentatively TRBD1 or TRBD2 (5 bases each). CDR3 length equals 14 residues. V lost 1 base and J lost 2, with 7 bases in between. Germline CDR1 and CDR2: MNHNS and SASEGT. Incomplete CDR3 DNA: TGTGCCAGCAGTGAAGGAGGGGCCACAGATACG. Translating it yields CASSEGGATDT. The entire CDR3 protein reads CASSEGGATDTQYF.

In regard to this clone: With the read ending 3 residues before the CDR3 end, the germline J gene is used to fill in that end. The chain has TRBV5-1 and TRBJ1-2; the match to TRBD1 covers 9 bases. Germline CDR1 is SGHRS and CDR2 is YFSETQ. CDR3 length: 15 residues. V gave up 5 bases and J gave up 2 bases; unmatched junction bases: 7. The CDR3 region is CASSSSQGANYGYTF. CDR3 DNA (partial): TGCGCCAGCAGTTCATCACAGGGGGCGAACTATGGC.

CDR3 DNA (partial): TGTGCCAGCAGTTCGGGACCCCTAGCGGGGGGATCCTACAATGAG. Translated: CASSSGPLAGGSYNE. The entire CDR3 protein is CASSSGPLAGGSYNEQFF. The J gene is TRBJ2-1, the V gene TRBV2; 11 nucleotides align to TRBD2. The read is 3 residues too short to cover the CDR3 end, so that end is filled in from the germline J gene. CDR1 is SNHLY and CDR2 is FYNNEI in the germline V gene. Trimming took 5 bases from V and 1 from J; bases not matched to a gene: 10. There are 18 residues in the CDR3.

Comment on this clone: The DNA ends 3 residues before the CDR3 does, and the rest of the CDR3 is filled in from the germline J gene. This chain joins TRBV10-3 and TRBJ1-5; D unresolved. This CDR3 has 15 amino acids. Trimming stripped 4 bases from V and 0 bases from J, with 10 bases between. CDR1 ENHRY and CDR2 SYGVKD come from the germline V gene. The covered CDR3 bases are TGTGCCATCAGTGTAGGGCAAGATAGCAATCAGCCC. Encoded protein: CAISVGQDSNQP. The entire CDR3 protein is CAISVGQDSNQPQHF.

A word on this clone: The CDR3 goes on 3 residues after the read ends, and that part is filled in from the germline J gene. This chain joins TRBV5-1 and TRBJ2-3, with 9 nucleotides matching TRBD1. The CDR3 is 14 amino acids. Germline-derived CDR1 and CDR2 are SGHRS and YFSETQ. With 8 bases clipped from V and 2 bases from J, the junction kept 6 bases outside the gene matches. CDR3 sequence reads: CASLQGANTDTQYF. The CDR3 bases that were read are TGCGCCAGTTTACAGGGGGCGAACACAGATACG.

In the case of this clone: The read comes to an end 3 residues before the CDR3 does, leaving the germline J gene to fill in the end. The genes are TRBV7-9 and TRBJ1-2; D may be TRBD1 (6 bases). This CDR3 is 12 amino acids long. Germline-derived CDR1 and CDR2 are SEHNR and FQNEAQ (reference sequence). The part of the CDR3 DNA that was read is TGTGCCAGCAGTCGAGGACCAGGGGAC. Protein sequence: CASSRGPGD. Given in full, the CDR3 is CASSRGPGDYTF.

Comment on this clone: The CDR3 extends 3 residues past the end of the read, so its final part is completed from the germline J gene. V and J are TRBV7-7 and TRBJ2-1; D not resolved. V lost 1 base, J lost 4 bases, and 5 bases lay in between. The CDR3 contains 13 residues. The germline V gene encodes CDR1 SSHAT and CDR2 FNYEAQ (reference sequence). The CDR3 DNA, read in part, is TGTGCCAGCAGCTTAGTCCCTTACAATGAG. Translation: CASSLVPYNE. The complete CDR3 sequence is CASSLVPYNEQFF.

CDR3 DNA, as far as it was read: TGTGCCAGCAGCTTAGCGCAGGTCCGGAGCTCCTACAATGAG. It yields the protein CASSLAQVRSSYNE. The whole CDR3 reads CASSLAQVRSSYNEQFF. The chain uses TRBV7-2 and TRBJ2-1; D gene uncertain. Read sequence stops 3 residues before the CDR3 end, and the germline J gene provides the missing end. The CDR3 length is 17 residues. The germline CDR1 and CDR2 sequences are SGHTA and FQGNSA. Trimming took off 0 bases at V and 0 bases at J, with 12 bases between the two ends. The full variable domain, in which reference TRBV7-2 and TRBJ2-1 provide the parts outside the CDR3, is GAGVSQSPSNKVTEKGKDVELRCDPISGHTALYWYRQSLGQGLEFLIYFQGNSAPDKSGLPSDRFSAERTGGSVSTLTIQRTQQEDSAVYLCASSLAQVRSSYNEQFFGPGTRLTVL.

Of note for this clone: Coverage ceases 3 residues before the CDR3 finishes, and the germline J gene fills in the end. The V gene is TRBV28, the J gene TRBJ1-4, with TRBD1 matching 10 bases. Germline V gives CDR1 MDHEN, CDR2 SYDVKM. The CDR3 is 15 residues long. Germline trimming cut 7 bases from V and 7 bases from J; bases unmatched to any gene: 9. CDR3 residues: CASISGGQGSEKLFF. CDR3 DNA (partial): TGTGCCAGCATTTCGGGGGGACAGGGGAGTGAAAAA.

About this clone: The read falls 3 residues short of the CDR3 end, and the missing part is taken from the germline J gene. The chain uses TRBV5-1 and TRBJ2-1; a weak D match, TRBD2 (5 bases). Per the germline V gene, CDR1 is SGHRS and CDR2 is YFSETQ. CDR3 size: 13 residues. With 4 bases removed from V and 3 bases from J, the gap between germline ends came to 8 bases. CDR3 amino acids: CASSPRGYNEQFF. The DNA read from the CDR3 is TGCGCCAGCAGCCCCCGGGGCTACAATGAG.

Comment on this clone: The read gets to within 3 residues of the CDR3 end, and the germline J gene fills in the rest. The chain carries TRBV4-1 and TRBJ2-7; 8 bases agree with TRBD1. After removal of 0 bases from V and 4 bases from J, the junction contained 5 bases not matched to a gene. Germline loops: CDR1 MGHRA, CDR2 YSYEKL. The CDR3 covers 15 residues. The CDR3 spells CASSQDQGASYEQYF. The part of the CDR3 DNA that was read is TGCGCCAGCAGCCAAGATCAGGGGGCGAGTTACGAG.

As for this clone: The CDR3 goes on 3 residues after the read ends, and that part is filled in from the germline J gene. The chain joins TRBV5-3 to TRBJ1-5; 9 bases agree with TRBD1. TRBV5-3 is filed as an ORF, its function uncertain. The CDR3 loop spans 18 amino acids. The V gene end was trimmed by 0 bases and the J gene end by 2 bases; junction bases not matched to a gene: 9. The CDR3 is CARSLVGTGRYGNQPQHF. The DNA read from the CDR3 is TGTGCCAGAAGCTTGGTTGGGACAGGGAGATACGGCAATCAGCCC.

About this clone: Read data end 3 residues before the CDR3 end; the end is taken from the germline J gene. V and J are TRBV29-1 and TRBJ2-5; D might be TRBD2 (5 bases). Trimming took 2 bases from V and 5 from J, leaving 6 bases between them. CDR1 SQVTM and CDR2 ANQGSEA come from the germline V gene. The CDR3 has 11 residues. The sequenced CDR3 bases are TGCAGCGTTGAAAGAGGGGAGACC. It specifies CSVERGET. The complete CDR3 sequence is CSVERGETQYF.

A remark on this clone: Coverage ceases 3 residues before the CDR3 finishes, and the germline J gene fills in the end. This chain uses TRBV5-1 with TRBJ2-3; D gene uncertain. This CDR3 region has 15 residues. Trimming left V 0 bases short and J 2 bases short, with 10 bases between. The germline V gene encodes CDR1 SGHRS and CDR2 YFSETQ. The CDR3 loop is CASSLVAASTDTQYF. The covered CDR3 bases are TGCGCCAGCAGCTTGGTGGCGGCCTCCACAGATACG. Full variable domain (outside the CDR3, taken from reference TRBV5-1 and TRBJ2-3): KAGVTQTPRYLIKTRGQQVTLSCSPISGHRSVSWYQQTPGQGLQFLFEYFSETQRNKGNFPGRFSGRQFSNSRSEMNVSTLELGDSALYLCASSLVAASTDTQYFGPGTRLTVL.

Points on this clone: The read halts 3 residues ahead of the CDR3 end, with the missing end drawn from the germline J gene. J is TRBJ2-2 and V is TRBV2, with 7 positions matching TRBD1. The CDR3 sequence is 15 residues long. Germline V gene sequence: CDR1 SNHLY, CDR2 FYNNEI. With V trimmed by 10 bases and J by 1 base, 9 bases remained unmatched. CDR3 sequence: CATSQTGMNTGELFF. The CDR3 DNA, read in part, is TGTGCCACTTCACAGACAGGGATGAACACCGGGGAG. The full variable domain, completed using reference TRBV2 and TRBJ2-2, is EPEVTQTPSHQVTQMGQEVILRCVPISNHLYFYWYRQILGQKVEFLVSFYNNEISEKSEIFDDQFSVERPDGSNFTLKIRSTKLEDSAMYFCATSQTGMNTGELFFGEGSRLTVL.